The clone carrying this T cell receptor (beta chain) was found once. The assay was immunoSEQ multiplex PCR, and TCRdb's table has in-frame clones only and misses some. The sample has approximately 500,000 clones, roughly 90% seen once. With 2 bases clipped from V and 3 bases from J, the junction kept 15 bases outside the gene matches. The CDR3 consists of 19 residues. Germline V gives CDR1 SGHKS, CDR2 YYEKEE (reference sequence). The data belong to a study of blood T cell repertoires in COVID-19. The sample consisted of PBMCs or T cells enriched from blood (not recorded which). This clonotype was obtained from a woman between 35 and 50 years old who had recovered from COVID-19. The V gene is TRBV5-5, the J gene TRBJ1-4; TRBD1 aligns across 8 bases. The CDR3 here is CASSFLGTGRVRSNEKLFF. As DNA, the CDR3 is TGTGCCAGCAGCTTTCTCGGGACAGGCCGAGTCAGGTCTAATGAAAAACTGTTTTTT.